This TCR beta chain is drawn from a study of T-cell reconstitution after alpha-beta-depleted transplantation in children. This clonotype was recorded many times. Germline lookup yields CDR1 DFQATT and CDR2 SNEGSKA (reference sequence). This CDR3 contains 15 residues. The V gene lost 8 bases and the J gene lost 1 base, with 19 bases spanning the gap. Preparation of the TCRbeta library involved a method that used unique molecular identifiers. TCRdb called the PCR reads again in MiXCR, with one record for every CDR3 protein. This repertoire shows hundreds of thousands of distinct CDR3 sequences, about 15% found once; its top ten account for about 1.1%.

The sample here was PBMCs from the stem cell graft donor, taken from the stem cell graft. This receptor was taken from a human donor who donated a stem cell graft to a child with acute myeloid leukemia. The chain employs TRBV20-1 and TRBJ2-3, with a tentative D call TRBD2 (6 bases). CDR3 sequence (DNA): TGCAGTTCCGTCGTAAGGAGGGATCGCACAGATACGCAGTATTTT. Amino acid sequence: CSSVVRRDRTDTQYF.